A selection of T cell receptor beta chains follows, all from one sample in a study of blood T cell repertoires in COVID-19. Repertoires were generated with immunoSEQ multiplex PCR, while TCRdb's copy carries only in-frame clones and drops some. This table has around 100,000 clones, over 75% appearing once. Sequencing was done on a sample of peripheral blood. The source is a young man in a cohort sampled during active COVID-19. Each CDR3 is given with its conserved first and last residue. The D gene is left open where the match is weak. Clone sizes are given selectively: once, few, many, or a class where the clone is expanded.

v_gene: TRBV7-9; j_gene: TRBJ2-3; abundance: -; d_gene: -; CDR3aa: CASSLGRGSDTQYF; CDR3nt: TGTGCCAGCAGCTTAGGTCGAGGGTCAGATACGCAGTATTTT
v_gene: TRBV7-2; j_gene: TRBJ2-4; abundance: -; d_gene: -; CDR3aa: CASSSWTSLAKNIQYF; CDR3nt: TGTGCCAGCAGCTCATGGACATCCTTAGCCAAAAACATTCAGTACTTC
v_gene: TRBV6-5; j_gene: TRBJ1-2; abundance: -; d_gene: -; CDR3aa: CASSYAGYGYTF; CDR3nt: TGTGCCAGCAGTTACGCGGGATATGGCTACACCTTC
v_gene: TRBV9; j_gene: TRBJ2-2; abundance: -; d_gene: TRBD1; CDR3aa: CASSVAAGGQGIFANTGELFF; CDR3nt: TGTGCCAGCAGCGTAGCGGCCGGGGGACAGGGAATTTTTGCGAACACCGGGGAGCTGTTTTTT
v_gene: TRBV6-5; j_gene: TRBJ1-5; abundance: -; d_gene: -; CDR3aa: CASQTGNQPQHF; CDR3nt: TGTGCCAGTCAGACAGGTAATCAGCCCCAGCATTTT
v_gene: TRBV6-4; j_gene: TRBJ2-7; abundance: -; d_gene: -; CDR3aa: CASRLLCYEQYF; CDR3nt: TGTGCCAGCAGACTCCTATGTTACGAGCAGTACTTC
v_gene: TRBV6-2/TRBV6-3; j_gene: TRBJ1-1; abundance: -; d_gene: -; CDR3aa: CASSHSRHRAQNTEAFF; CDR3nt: TGTGCCAGCAGTCACTCCCGTCACAGGGCCCAGAACACTGAAGCTTTCTTT
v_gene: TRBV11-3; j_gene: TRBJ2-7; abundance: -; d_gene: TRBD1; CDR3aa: CASSFTGTGDYEQYF; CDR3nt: TGTGCCAGCAGCTTTACCGGGACAGGAGACTACGAGCAGTACTTC
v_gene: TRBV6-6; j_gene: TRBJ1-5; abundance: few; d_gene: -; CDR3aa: CASSPRGSNQPQHF; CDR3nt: TGTGCCAGCAGTCCCCGGGGAAGCAATCAGCCCCAGCATTTT
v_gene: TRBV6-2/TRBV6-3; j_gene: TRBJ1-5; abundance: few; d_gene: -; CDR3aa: CASSSPRRGLNQPQHF; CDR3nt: TGTGCCAGCAGTTCCCCCCGCAGGGGCTTAAATCAGCCCCAGCATTTT
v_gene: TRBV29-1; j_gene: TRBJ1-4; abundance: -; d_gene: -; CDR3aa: CSVGGHVGEKLFF; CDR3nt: TGCAGCGTTGGGGGGCATGTAGGTGAAAAACTGTTTTTT
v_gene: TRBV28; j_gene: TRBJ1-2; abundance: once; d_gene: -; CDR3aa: CASSLTGLNYGYTF; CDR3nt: TGTGCCAGCAGTTTAACAGGGCTAAACTATGGCTACACCTTC
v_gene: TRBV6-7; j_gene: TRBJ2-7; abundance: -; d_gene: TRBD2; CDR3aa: CASSYASGDNSYEQYF; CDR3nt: TGTGCCAGCAGTTACGCTAGCGGGGATAACTCCTACGAGCAGTACTTC
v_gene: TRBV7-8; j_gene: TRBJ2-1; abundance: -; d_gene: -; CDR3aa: CASSLGTRNEQFF; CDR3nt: TGTGCCAGCAGCTTAGGTACGCGAAATGAGCAGTTCTTC
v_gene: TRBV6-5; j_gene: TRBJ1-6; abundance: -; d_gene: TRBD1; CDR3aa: CASRLTGRNSPLHF; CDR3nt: TGTGCCAGCAGACTGACAGGGAGAAATTCACCCCTCCACTTT
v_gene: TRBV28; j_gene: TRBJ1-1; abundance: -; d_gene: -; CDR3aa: CASSREHTEAFF; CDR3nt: TGTGCCAGCAGCCGGGAACACACTGAAGCTTTCTTT
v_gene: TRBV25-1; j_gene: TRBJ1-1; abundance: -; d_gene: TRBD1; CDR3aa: CASSERSTGVGAFF; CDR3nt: TGTGCCAGCAGTGAACGATCGACAGGGGTAGGAGCTTTCTTT
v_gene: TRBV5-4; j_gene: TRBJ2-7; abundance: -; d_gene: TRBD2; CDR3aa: CASSLQTQRGEQYF; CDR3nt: TGTGCCAGCAGCTTACAGACCCAGCGGGGCGAGCAGTACTTC
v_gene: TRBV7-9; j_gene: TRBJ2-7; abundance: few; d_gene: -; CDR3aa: CASSLGLSSYEQYF; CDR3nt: TGTGCCAGCAGCTTAGGACTATCCTCCTACGAGCAGTACTTC
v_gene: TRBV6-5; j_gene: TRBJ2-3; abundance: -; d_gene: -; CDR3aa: CASSSQGGTDTQYF; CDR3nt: TGTGCCAGCAGCTCACAGGGAGGGACAGATACGCAGTATTTT
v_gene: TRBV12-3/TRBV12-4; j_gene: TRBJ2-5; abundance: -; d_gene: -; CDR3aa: CASSTTGETQYF; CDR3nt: TGTGCCAGCAGTACTACAGGAGAGACCCAGTACTTC
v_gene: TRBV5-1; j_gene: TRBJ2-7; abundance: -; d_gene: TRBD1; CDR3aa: CASSSGQGTAYEQYF; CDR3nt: TGCGCCAGCAGCTCGGGACAGGGTACTGCCTACGAGCAGTACTTC
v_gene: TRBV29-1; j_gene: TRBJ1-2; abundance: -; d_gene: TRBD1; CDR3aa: CSAQTGGDYGYTF; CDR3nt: TGCAGCGCCCAGACAGGGGGCGACTATGGCTACACCTTC
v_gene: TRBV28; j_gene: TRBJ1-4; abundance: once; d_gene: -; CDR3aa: CASSPPGTLFEKLFF; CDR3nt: TGTGCCAGCAGTCCCCCCGGGACACTCTTTGAAAAACTGTTTTTT
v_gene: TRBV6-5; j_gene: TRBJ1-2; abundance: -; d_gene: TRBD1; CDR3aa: CASSRSTGGHYGYTF; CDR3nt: TGTGCCAGCAGTCGTTCGACAGGGGGCCACTATGGCTACACCTTC
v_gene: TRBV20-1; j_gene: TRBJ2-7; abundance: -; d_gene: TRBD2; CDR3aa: CSARGLAGTYF; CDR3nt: TGCAGTGCTAGAGGGCTAGCGGGGACCTACTTC
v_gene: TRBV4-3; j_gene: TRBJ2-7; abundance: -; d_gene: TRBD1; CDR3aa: CASSQDIDRGISYEQYF; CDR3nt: TGCGCCAGCAGCCAAGATATCGACAGGGGGATTTCTTACGAGCAGTACTTC
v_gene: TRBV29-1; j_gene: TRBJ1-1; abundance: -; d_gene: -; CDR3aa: CSVEEVAAFF; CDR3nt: TGCAGCGTTGAAGAGGTAGCGGCTTTCTTT
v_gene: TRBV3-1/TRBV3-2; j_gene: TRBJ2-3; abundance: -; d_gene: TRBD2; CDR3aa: CASRPGLAGRSSSTDTQYF; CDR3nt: TGTGCCAGCAGACCGGGACTAGCGGGGCGTTCTTCTAGCACAGATACGCAGTATTTT
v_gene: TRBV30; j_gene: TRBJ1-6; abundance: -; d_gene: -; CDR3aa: CAWSVAKTGASPLHF; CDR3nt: TGTGCCTGGAGTGTAGCCAAGACAGGCGCTTCACCCCTCCACTTT
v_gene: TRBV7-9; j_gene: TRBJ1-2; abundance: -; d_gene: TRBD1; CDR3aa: CASSISDRGRIGYTF; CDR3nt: TGTGCCAGCAGCATAAGCGACAGGGGGCGCATTGGCTACACCTTC
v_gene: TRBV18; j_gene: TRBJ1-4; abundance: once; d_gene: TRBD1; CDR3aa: CASSPGQGRTNEKLFF; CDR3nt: TGTGCCAGCTCACCGGGACAGGGTCGCACTAATGAAAAACTGTTTTTT
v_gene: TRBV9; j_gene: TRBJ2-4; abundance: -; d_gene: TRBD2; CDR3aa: CASSPWGGDIQYF; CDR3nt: TGTGCCAGCAGCCCGTGGGGGGGAGACATTCAGTACTTC
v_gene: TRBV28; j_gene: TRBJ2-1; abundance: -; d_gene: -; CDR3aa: CASSPTGSSYNEQFF; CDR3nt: TGTGCCAGCAGTCCTACTGGGAGCTCCTACAATGAGCAGTTCTTC
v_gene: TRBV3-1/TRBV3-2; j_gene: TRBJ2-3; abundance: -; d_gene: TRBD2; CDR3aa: CASSRGTSGGNTQYF; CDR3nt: TGTGCCAGCAGCCGGGGGACTAGCGGGGGTAATACGCAGTATTTT
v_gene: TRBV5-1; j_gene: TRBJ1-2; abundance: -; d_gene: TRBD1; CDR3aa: CASSLDRGSYGYTF; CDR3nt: TGCGCCAGCAGCTTGGACAGGGGATCCTATGGCTACACCTTC
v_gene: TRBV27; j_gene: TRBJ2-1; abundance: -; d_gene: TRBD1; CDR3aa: CASSLSAGGYNEQFF; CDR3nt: TGTGCCAGCAGTTTATCGGCAGGGGGTTACAATGAGCAGTTCTTC
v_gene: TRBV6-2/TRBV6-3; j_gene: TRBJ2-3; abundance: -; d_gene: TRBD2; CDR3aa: CASSYDGGVADTQYF; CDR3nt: TGTGCCAGCAGTTACGACGGGGGGGTCGCCGATACGCAGTATTTT
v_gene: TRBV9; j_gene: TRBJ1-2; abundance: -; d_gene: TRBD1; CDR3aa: CASSVRDSRVNGYTF; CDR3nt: TGTGCCAGCAGCGTACGGGACAGCAGAGTAAATGGCTACACCTTC
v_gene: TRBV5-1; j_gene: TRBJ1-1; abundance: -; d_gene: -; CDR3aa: CASSLAGGENTEAFF; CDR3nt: TGCGCCAGCAGCTTGGCCGGGGGGGAGAACACTGAAGCTTTCTTT
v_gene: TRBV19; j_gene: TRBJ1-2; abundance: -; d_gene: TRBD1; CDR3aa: CATRGQDHYGYTF; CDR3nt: TGTGCCACCCGAGGACAGGATCACTATGGCTACACCTTC
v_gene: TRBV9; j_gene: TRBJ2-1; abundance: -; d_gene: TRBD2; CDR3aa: CASSVASGGYNEQFF; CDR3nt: TGTGCCAGCAGCGTAGCTAGCGGGGGGTACAATGAGCAGTTCTTC
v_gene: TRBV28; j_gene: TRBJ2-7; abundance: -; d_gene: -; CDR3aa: CASSPPGYEQYF; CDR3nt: TGTGCCAGCAGTCCTCCCGGCTACGAGCAGTACTTC
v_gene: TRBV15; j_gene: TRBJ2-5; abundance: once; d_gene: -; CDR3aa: CATSGGAGAETQYF; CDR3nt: TGTGCCACCAGCGGAGGGGCAGGGGCGGAGACCCAGTACTTC
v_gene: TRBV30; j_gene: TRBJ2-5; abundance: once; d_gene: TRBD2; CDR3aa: CAYVSGGVTQYF; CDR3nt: TGTGCCTATGTTAGCGGGGGGGTGACCCAGTACTTC
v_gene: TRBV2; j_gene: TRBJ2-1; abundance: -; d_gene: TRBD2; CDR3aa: CASRPGTSGGPYSYNEQFF; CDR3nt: TGTGCCAGCAGGCCCGGGACTAGCGGGGGTCCGTACTCCTACAATGAGCAGTTCTTC
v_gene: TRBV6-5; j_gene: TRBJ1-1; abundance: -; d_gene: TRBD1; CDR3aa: CASSPETGGGTEAFF; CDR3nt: TGTGCCAGCAGTCCCGAGACAGGGGGCGGAACTGAAGCTTTCTTT
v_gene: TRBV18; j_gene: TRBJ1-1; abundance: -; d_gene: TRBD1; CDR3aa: CASSPTGDTEAFF; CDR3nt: TGTGCCAGCTCACCAACAGGGGACACTGAAGCTTTCTTT
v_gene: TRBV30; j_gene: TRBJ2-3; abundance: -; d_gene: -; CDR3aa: CAWSAMGGATTDTQYF; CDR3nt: TGTGCCTGGAGTGCTATGGGGGGGGCCACCACAGATACGCAGTATTTT
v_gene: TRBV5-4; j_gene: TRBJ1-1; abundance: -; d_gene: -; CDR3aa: CASSSKTGMNTEAFF; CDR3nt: TGTGCCAGCAGCTCAAAAACAGGGATGAACACTGAAGCTTTCTTT
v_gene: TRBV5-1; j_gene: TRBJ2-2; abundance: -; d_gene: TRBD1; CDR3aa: CASSLFPGQSNTGELFF; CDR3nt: TGCGCCAGCAGCTTGTTCCCGGGACAGTCGAACACCGGGGAGCTGTTTTTT
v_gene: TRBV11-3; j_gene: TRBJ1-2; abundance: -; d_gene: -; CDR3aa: CASSPPSGRGIANYGYTF; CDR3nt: TGTGCCAGCAGCCCCCCATCGGGACGGGGGATAGCTAACTATGGCTACACCTTC
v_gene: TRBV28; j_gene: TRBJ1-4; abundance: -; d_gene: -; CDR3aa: CASSLGAKLFF; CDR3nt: TGTGCCAGCTCCTTGGGGGCAAAACTGTTTTTT
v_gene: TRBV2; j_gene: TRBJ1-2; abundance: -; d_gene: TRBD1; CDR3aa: CASSTRDRGFGYTF; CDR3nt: TGTGCCAGCAGTACCCGGGACAGGGGTTTTGGCTACACCTTC
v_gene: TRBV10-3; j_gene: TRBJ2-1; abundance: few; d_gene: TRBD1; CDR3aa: CAISELWDRGEQFF; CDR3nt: TGTGCCATCAGTGAGTTATGGGACAGGGGTGAGCAGTTCTTC